This entry describes one T cell receptor beta chain. Its antigen is still unknown. This entry is derived from a study of T cell repertoires in cytomegalovirus infection. As for the study in general: Recently identified HLA-C-restricted CMV epitopes were among the peptides used. Through public TCR beta signatures, both CMV infection and matching HLA type were indicated. Study outcomes and limitations: Using cumulative public TCR beta family frequency, the authors identified those who carried CMV together with the relevant HLA.

This CDR3 has 17 amino acids. In germline, CDR1 is MNHEY, CDR2 SVGAGI. V shed 5 bases, J shed 2 bases, and the junction held 11 bases outside the gene matches. TCRdb called the reads again in MiXCR, with one record for every CDR3 protein. The sample consists of about 830,000 distinct CDR3 sequences, 30% to 35% of them appearing once. This clonotype originated in a human donor in good health (CMV status not recorded). Some clones in this sample may be carry-over from other donors' samples. This sample comprised cultured CD8+ T cells from PBMCs, obtained from culture after CMV antigen stimulation. This chain links TRBV6-5 with TRBJ2-4; 8 nucleotides match TRBD1. CDR3 region: CASSTSGTGPSKNIQYF. In DNA form, the CDR3 reads TGTGCCAGCAGTACGTCCGGGACAGGCCCCTCCAAAAACATTCAGTACTTC.